The T cell receptor (beta chain) under discussion was sequenced for a study of blood T cell repertoires in COVID-19 (dated by TCRdb to 2020 to 2022). At the level of the whole study: The collaborator samples originated in the United States, Italy and Spain and spanned the acute and convalescent phases of COVID-19. A de-identified subject ID, COVID-19 status, age in years and sex were almost always included in the sample metadata. The dataset comprised deeply sampled blood TCRbeta repertoires from subjects exposed to, actively infected with, or recovered from COVID-19. Samples came from the ongoing ImmuneRACE study (first 160 participants) plus 1,254 subjects from 6 global collaborators. The material from the prospective study consisted of cDNA or gDNA derived from T cells, B-cell-depleted T cells, or PBMCs. HLA class I and class II types, where available, came from metadata supplied by the sample provider rather than from assay-based typing. The repertoires were released in a freely available public database intended as a resource for research on the immune response to SARS-CoV-2. Overall study results and their limits: The quantity of clinical and demographic metadata differed by source and by participant and was supplied without curation.

TCRbeta CDR3 regions were amplified from genomic DNA using the immunoSEQ Assay, a bias-controlled multiplex PCR. The study's processing was this. The number of nucleated cells in each sample was estimated by amplification of reference gene primers within the assay. To quantify the absolute abundance of each unique TCRbeta CDR3 rearrangement, sequence reads were collapsed and filtered. For each sample, productive Simpson clonality was calculated as the square root of Simpson's diversity index across productive rearrangements. The table was pulled from immuneACCESS by TCRdb, which kept in-frame rearrangements only. Such tables lose some clones; where checked, under half of the loss comes from unresolved V genes, and the rest has no known cause. The V and J calls and clone size were taken over from that table, and D and trimming were inferred from the DNA. The sample table contains around 500,000 clones; only one count was recorded for 88% of them. The top ten hold less than 2% of the sample.

As to this clone: It has no known antigen specificity. Per-nucleotide qualities are absent, and no much larger clonotype sits a single base away.

Enrolling through a virtual design, the prospective study's participants ranged in age from roughly 18 to 89 years and lived across about two dozen United States geographic areas. To assign participants to cohorts, the prospective study relied on clinical history that participants themselves reported in a screening survey and a study questionnaire. For ImmuneRACE Cohort 3, a participant was defined as recovered based on two consecutive negative NP/OP PCR tests, clearance by a healthcare professional, or resolution of symptoms. In the prospective study, mobile phlebotomists collected whole blood, serum and a nasopharyngeal or oropharyngeal swab from each participant. Prospective study participants could optionally give additional blood draws and questionnaires over an approximately two-month period. Before DNA extraction, prospective study blood samples were shipped either frozen or at room temperature.

V loses 4 bases, J loses 6 bases, and the germline ends lie 11 bases apart. The germline V gene yields SGHRS for CDR1 and YFSETQ for CDR2. Reading from cysteine to phenylalanine, the CDR3 counts 14 amino acids. Only CDR3 DNA is held: 42 bases, read in frame from base 1. The chain was built from TRBV5-1 and TRBJ1-6, with TRBD1 as a weak D call on 6 bases. The origin of this receptor is a woman between 35 and 50 years old who had recovered from COVID-19. The material sequenced was PBMCs or T cells enriched from blood (not recorded which). The DNA sequence follows: TGCGCCAGCAGCCCCGGACAGCCTAATTCACCCCTCCACTTT. It specifies CASSPGQPNSPLHF.